The next 29 T cell receptor beta chains were all read from a single sample in a study of blood T cell repertoires in COVID-19. Method: immunoSEQ multiplex PCR; TCRdb's copy keeps in-frame clones and lacks some. The data show 95,000 to 110,000 clones, approximately 80% seen once. Sequenced material: peripheral blood. These receptors all stem from a man aged 60 to 69 with acute or convalescent COVID-19.

The genes are TRBV12-5 and TRBJ1-2; D not certain. The CDR3 consists of 13 residues. CDR1 and CDR2 (germline): LGHNT, FRNRAP. V was shortened by 1 base and J by 6 bases, with 9 bases between the two germline ends. The CDR3 DNA follows: TGTGCTAGTGGTTTGGCCAGAACCAATGGCTACACCTTC. Its translation: CASGLARTNGYTF.

The rearrangement links TRBV5-1 to TRBJ2-1; 7 nucleotides agree with TRBD2. Germline V gene data show CDR1 as SGHRS and CDR2 as YFSETQ. The CDR3 runs 14 residues. V lost 4 bases, J lost 2 bases, and 3 bases stayed unmatched. The CDR3 region is CASSQTSAYNEQFF. As DNA, the CDR3 is TGCGCCAGCAGCCAAACTAGCGCCTACAATGAGCAGTTCTTC.

This sequence joins TRBV27 and TRBJ2-3; D unclear. From germline, CDR1 is MNHEY and CDR2 SMNVEV (reference sequence). The V end lost 0 bases, the J end lost 11 bases, and 9 bases lay between the germline ends. The CDR3 runs to 12 residues. The CDR3 sequence is CASSLSPVEQYF. CDR3 bases: TGTGCCAGCAGTTTATCCCCGGTCGAGCAGTATTTT.

This chain uses TRBV7-2 with TRBJ2-1; 7 positions match TRBD2. The ends lost 5 bases at V and 9 bases at J; junction bases unmatched: 7. The CDR3 contains 13 residues. Germline lookup yields CDR1 SGHTA and CDR2 FQGNSA. The CDR3 DNA is TGTGCCAGCAGCGCTCGGACTAGTATTGAGCAGTTCTTC. It encodes CASSARTSIEQFF. Full variable domain (missing parts from reference TRBV7-2 and TRBJ2-1): GAGVSQSPSNKVTEKGKDVELRCDPISGHTALYWYRQSLGQGLEFLIYFQGNSAPDKSGLPSDRFSAERTGGSVSTLTIQRTQQEDSAVYLCASSARTSIEQFFGPGTRLTVL.

The V and J genes are TRBV15 and TRBJ2-7, with a tentative D call TRBD1 (6 bases). Germline V gene lookup returns CDR1 LNHNV and CDR2 YYDKDF (reference sequence). The CDR3 runs to 15 residues. V was shortened by 1 base and J by 3 bases, with 13 bases between the two germline ends. The CDR3 loop reads CATSRGGQGGYEQYF. The CDR3 DNA reads TGTGCCACCAGCAGAGGGGGGCAGGGTGGCTACGAGCAGTACTTC.

This rearrangement joins TRBV25-1 to TRBJ2-4; 7 nucleotides align to TRBD1. Trimming cost V 5 bases and J 10 bases; bases outside gene matches: 8. Germline V gives CDR1 MGHDK, CDR2 SYGVNS. The CDR3 totals 13 residues. The CDR3 bases are TGTGCCAGCAGTATAAGGGGGCAAGAGATTCAGTACTTC. As protein: CASSIRGQEIQYF.

The gene calls are TRBV10-2 and TRBJ1-2; TRBD1 might be the D (5 bases). V lost 6 bases and J 3 bases, leaving 17 bases between the germline ends. The CDR3 consists of 15 residues. The V gene's germline CDR1 is WSHSY and CDR2 SAAADI. As DNA, the CDR3 is TGCGCCAGCAGCCCCGGACGGGGCGGGGACTATGGCTACACCTTC. Protein product: CASSPGRGGDYGYTF.

This chain links TRBV14 with TRBJ2-5; perhaps TRBD2 as D (6 bases). Trimming stripped 0 bases from V and 5 bases from J, with 13 bases between. Germline V CDR1 and CDR2: SGHDN, FVKESK. This CDR3 region has 15 residues. The DNA for the CDR3 is TGTGCCAGCAGCCAAGATAGTGCGGGGACGGAGACCCAGTACTTC. Translation gives CASSQDSAGTETQYF.

V is TRBV7-9 and J is TRBJ1-1; 10 bases map to TRBD1. Germline V lookup: CDR1 SEHNR, CDR2 FQNEAQ (reference sequence). The CDR3 extends over 14 amino acids. V gave up 3 bases and J gave up 4 bases; unmatched junction bases: 2. CDR3 bases: TGTGCCAGCAGCTTGACAGGGGGCGTCACTGAAGCTTTCTTT. Amino acid sequence: CASSLTGGVTEAFF.

This chain connects TRBV5-1 to TRBJ2-2, with D perhaps matching TRBD1 (5 bases). Trimming took 4 bases from V and 0 from J, leaving 10 bases between them. Germline CDR1 reads SGHRS; CDR2 reads YFSETQ. The CDR3 extends over 15 amino acids. The CDR3 bases are TGCGCCAGCAGCATAGGACATCCGAACACCGGGGAGCTGTTTTTT. Translation gives CASSIGHPNTGELFF.

This clone was seen only once. This sequence joins TRBV9 and TRBJ1-5, with a tentative D call TRBD1 (5 bases). Looked up from germline, CDR1 is SGDLS and CDR2 is YYNGEE. V was shortened by 3 bases and J by 4 bases, with 11 bases between the two germline ends. CDR3 length: 14 residues. The CDR3 nucleotides are TGTGCCAGCAGCGGGGGCCAGTCGAATCAGCCCCAGCATTTT. Translation gives CASSGGQSNQPQHF.

The sample holds one count of this clone. Other DNA sequences in this sample translate to the same CDR3. The chain links TRBV10-3 to TRBJ2-2; 11 nucleotides match TRBD2. The CDR3 covers 16 residues. CDR1 is ENHRY and CDR2 is SYGVKD in the germline V gene. Trimming removed 6 bases from V and 3 bases from J; junction bases left unmatched: 6. The CDR3 region has the DNA TGTGCCATCAGCACATCGGGACTAGCGGACACCGGGGAGCTGTTTTTT. This gives the protein CAISTSGLADTGELFF.

The chain recombines TRBV4-1 with TRBJ1-2; TRBD1 matches 9 bases. The germline CDR1 and CDR2 sequences are MGHRA and YSYEKL. This CDR3 is 15 amino acids long. J lost 5 bases, V lost 0 bases, and 4 bases had no gene match. The CDR3 sequence is CASSQDRDRVYGYTF. DNA of the CDR3: TGCGCCAGCAGCCAAGACCGGGACAGGGTGTATGGCTACACCTTC.

This clone has a single count. This chain uses TRBV14 with TRBJ2-5; tentatively, D is TRBD1 (6 bases). The V gene lost 0 bases and the J gene lost 3 bases, with 14 bases spanning the gap. Germline CDR1 and CDR2: SGHDN and FVKESK. The CDR3 contains 16 residues. The CDR3 loop reads CASSQERGQGKETQYF. The CDR3 nucleotides read TGTGCCAGCAGCCAAGAAAGGGGCCAGGGGAAAGAGACCCAGTACTTC.

The J gene is TRBJ1-2, the V gene TRBV19, with D perhaps TRBD1 (5 bases). CDR3 length equals 14 residues. V lost 3 bases and J lost 4, with 12 bases in between. Germline V CDR1 and CDR2: LNHDA, SQIVND (reference sequence). CDR3 DNA sequence: TGTGCCAGTAGTATTGGAGGGGTCGGCTATGGCTACACCTTC. Translating gives CASSIGGVGYGYTF.

This clone is medium-sized (0.01 to 0.1%) in the sample. The J gene is TRBJ2-2, the V gene TRBV6-4; 9 nucleotides agree with TRBD1. V dropped 2 bases and J dropped 4; count of bases not matched to a gene: 2. The CDR3 consists of 15 residues. Germline CDR1 and CDR2: MRHNA and SNTAGT. The CDR3 here is CASSDPGQGTGELFF. Written as DNA, the CDR3 is TGTGCCAGCAGTGACCCGGGACAGGGCACCGGGGAGCTGTTTTTT.

The chain couples TRBV12-3 or TRBV12-4 to TRBJ2-2; tentative D call: TRBD1 (6 bases). CDR3 length: 13 amino acids. Trimming shortened V by 5 bases and J by 6 bases, and 10 bases separated the two germline ends. The chain's CDR3 is CASSTQGAGELFF. The DNA for the CDR3 is TGTGCCAGCAGTACACAGGGTGCCGGGGAGCTGTTTTTT.

The chain couples TRBV10-3 to TRBJ1-6, with 9 bases matching TRBD1. Germline trimming cut 5 bases from V and 10 bases from J; bases unmatched to any gene: 6. Germline values: CDR1 ENHRY, CDR2 SYGVKD. The CDR3 runs to 14 residues. The CDR3 region has the DNA TGTGCCATCAGTCTGGACAGGGGCGGCTCACCCCTCCACTTT. Protein product: CAISLDRGGSPLHF.

The V gene is TRBV21-1, the J gene TRBJ1-2. TRBV21-1 corresponds to a pseudogene. This CDR3 has 15 residues. Here the CDR3 reads CASSIRKRRVCGYTF. In DNA form, the CDR3 reads TGTGCCAGCAGCATACGAAAGAGACGGGTCTGTGGCTACACCTTC.

The rearrangement joins TRBV28 to TRBJ2-1; 13 bases agree with TRBD2. CDR1 MDHEN and CDR2 SYDVKM come from the germline V gene. The CDR3 has 16 amino acids. Trimming took 5 bases from V and 15 from J; bases not matched to a gene: 16. The CDR3 spells CASSLYRTGTSGKPFF. The DNA of the CDR3 is TGTGCCAGCAGTCTTTACAGAACCGGGACTAGCGGGAAGCCGTTCTTC.

The chain employs TRBV6-1 and TRBJ2-7; the D is unclear. CDR1 MNHNS and CDR2 SASEGT come from the germline V gene. CDR3 size: 14 residues. The V end lost 2 bases, the J end lost 0 bases, and 8 bases lay between the germline ends. The CDR3 DNA follows: TGTGCCAGCAGTGAACTAGATAGCTCCTACGAGCAGTACGTC. This codes for CASSELDSSYEQYV.

This chain links TRBV29-1 with TRBJ2-3, with TRBD2 as a possible D gene (5 bases). The CDR3 sequence is 16 residues long. The germline gives CDR1 SQVTM, CDR2 ANQGSEA. Trimming removed 1 base at V and 6 bases at J, with 20 bases between. This CDR3 reads CSVEARTLFLVDTQYF. CDR3 nucleotides: TGCAGCGTTGAAGCAAGGACTTTATTTTTAGTGGATACGCAGTATTTT.

This clone has just a few counts. The genes are TRBV4-1 and TRBJ1-1; 7 nucleotides line up with TRBD1. This CDR3 contains 15 residues. Germline V gene lookup returns CDR1 MGHRA and CDR2 YSYEKL. J gave up 0 bases and V 4 bases, and 5 bases lay outside the gene matches. In DNA form, the CDR3 reads TGCGCCAGCAGCCTGGCAGGGGGTATGAACACTGAAGCTTTCTTT. Translating it yields CASSLAGGMNTEAFF.

In this sample, this clone turned up once. The chain carries TRBV1 and TRBJ2-5; whether TRBD2, the table's D call, matches the DNA was not checked. TRBV1 is deemed a pseudogene. The CDR3 covers 16 residues. CDR3 in DNA: TGCACCAGCAGCCAAGATACCGGGTTTCATCGAGAGACCCAGTACTTC. It is translated as CTSSQDTGFHRETQYF.

The V gene is TRBV6-5, the J gene TRBJ2-7; D may be TRBD2 (5 bases). Trimming left V 6 bases short and J 1 base short, with 16 bases between. The CDR3 spans 15 residues. The V gene's germline CDR1 is MNHEY and CDR2 SVGAGI. CDR3 in amino acids: CASRIALTGSYEQYF. Written as DNA, the CDR3 is TGTGCCAGCAGGATCGCCCTTACGGGATCCTACGAGCAGTACTTC.

This clone was picked up many times. The rearrangement joins TRBV6-1 to TRBJ2-7; weak D call: TRBD1 (6 bases). This CDR3 spans 13 amino acids. Trimming pared 2 bases from V and 6 bases from J, leaving 11 bases between. Germline values: CDR1 MNHNS, CDR2 SASEGT. CDR3 region: CASSELGAREQYF. DNA of the CDR3: TGTGCCAGCAGTGAACTGGGGGCGCGCGAGCAGTACTTC.

The chain is built from TRBV19 and TRBJ2-1, with D hard to call. CDR3 length: 16 residues. Germline CDR1 LNHDA, CDR2 SQIVND (reference sequence). The germline V and J ends were trimmed by 2 bases and 2 bases, with 13 bases remaining between them. The CDR3 coding sequence is TGTGCCAGTAGTATAACCCCCCACCAGGCCTACAATGAGCAGTTCTTC. Its protein product is CASSITPHQAYNEQFF. The full variable domain, completed using reference TRBV19 and TRBJ2-1, is DGGITQSPKYLFRKEGQNVTLSCEQNLNHDAMYWYRQDPGQGLRLIYYSQIVNDFQKGDIAEGYSVSREKKESFPLTVTSAQKNPTAFYLCASSITPHQAYNEQFFGPGTRLTVL.

The count of this clone is one. V gene TRBV7-9 combines with J gene TRBJ2-1, with 8 bases matching TRBD2. The V segment lost 5 bases and the J segment 6 bases; nucleotides outside the gene matches: 9. CDR3 size: 15 residues. Looked up from germline, CDR1 is SEHNR and CDR2 is FQNEAQ (reference sequence). CDR3 DNA sequence: TGTGCCAGCAGCCCGAGCGGGAGCTTCCTCAATGAGCAGTTCTTC. As protein: CASSPSGSFLNEQFF.

The J gene is TRBJ2-1, the V gene TRBV5-1; the match to TRBD1 covers 12 bases. Losses at the gene ends were 4 bases for V and 7 bases for J; bases not matched to a gene: 6. The CDR3 extends over 15 amino acids. Germline CDR1 and CDR2: SGHRS and YFSETQ. The CDR3 loop is CASSAGQGAWNEQFF. CDR3 sequence (DNA): TGCGCCAGCAGCGCGGGACAGGGGGCTTGGAATGAGCAGTTCTTC.